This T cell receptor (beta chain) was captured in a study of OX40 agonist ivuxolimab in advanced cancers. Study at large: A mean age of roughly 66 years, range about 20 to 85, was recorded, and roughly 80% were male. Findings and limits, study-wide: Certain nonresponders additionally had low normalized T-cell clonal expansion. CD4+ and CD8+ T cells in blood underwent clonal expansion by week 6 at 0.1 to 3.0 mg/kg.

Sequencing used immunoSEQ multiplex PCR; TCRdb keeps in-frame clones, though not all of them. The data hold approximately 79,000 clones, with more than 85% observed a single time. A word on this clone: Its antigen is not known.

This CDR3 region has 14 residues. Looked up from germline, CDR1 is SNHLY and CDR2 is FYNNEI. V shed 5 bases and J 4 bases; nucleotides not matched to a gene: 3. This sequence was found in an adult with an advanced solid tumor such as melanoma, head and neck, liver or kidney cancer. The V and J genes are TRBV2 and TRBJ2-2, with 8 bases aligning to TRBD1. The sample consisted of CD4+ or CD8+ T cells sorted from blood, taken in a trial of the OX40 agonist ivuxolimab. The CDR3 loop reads CASSRQGTTGELFF. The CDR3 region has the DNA TGTGCCAGCAGTAGACAGGGGACCACCGGGGAGCTGTTTTTT.